The 32 T cell receptor beta chains below all came from one sample that was sequenced in a study of blood T cell repertoires in COVID-19. Clones were read by immunoSEQ multiplex PCR, and TCRdb kept only the in-frame ones, dropping some. The table has over 200,000 clones, almost 90% seen once. The specimen sequenced was peripheral blood. These receptors all stem from a woman aged 55-70 years with acute or convalescent COVID-19.

This chain connects TRBV9 to TRBJ1-4; D is perhaps TRBD1 (5 bases). Germline values: CDR1 SGDLS, CDR2 YYNGEE. V lost 3 bases and J 0 bases, leaving 12 bases between the germline ends. The CDR3 is made up of 16 amino acids. CDR3 protein: CASSAAGGATNEKLFF. In nucleotides, the CDR3 is TGTGCCAGCAGCGCCGCCGGGGGTGCAACTAATGAAAAACTGTTTTTT.

The chain has TRBV29-1 and TRBJ2-2, with D maybe TRBD1 (6 bases). V dropped 6 bases and J dropped 0 bases, with 11 bases sitting between them. This CDR3 has 14 amino acids. The germline gives CDR1 SQVTM, CDR2 ANQGSEA. The CDR3 DNA sequence: TGCAGCGTCTTGACAGGAACGAACACCGGGGAGCTGTTTTTT. This gives the protein CSVLTGTNTGELFF.

The chain is built from TRBV5-1 and TRBJ2-3; D might be TRBD1 (5 bases). CDR1 SGHRS and CDR2 YFSETQ come from the germline V gene. Deletions cut 3 bases from V and 0 bases from J, with 11 bases between. The CDR3 is 15 amino acids. The CDR3, as DNA: TGCGCCAGCAGCTCTGACAGCTACAGCACAGATACGCAGTATTTT. It translates to CASSSDSYSTDTQYF.

On this clone itself: This sample includes further DNA sequences coding for the same CDR3. V and J are TRBV6-5 and TRBJ1-5, with 9 bases lining up with TRBD1. This CDR3 is 15 amino acids long. Germline CDR1 and CDR2: MNHEY and SVGAGI. J was trimmed by 1 base and V by 4 bases; bases with no gene match: 2. CDR3 sequence reads: CASSLDRGSNQPQHF. The DNA for the CDR3 is TGTGCCAGCAGTTTAGACAGGGGGAGCAATCAGCCCCAGCATTTT.

The chain combines TRBV11-2 with TRBJ2-7, with D uncertain. This CDR3 has 11 residues. Germline V gene lookup returns CDR1 SGHAT and CDR2 FQNNGV. V was pared by 3 bases and J by 6 bases, with 6 bases between. CDR3 residues: CASSLIGEQYF. CDR3 sequence (DNA): TGTGCCAGCAGCTTGATCGGCGAGCAGTACTTC.

V is TRBV20-1 and J is TRBJ1-6, with D perhaps matching TRBD1 (5 bases). The germline gives CDR1 DFQATT, CDR2 SNEGSKA (reference sequence). There are 14 residues in the CDR3. V was shortened by 3 bases and J by 5 bases, with 11 bases between the two germline ends. CDR3 residues: CSASLDIDNSPLHF. As DNA, the CDR3 is TGCAGTGCTAGTTTGGACATAGATAATTCACCCCTCCACTTT.

The chain has TRBV25-1 and TRBJ2-2; TRBD1 agrees at 9 bases. CDR3 length equals 16 residues. Germline CDR1 and CDR2: MGHDK and SYGVNS. V shed 8 bases, J shed 5 bases, and the junction held 12 bases outside the gene matches. The CDR3 sequence is CASSDGTGFHTGELFF. The CDR3 nucleotides are TGTGCCAGCTCTGACGGGACAGGGTTTCATACCGGGGAGCTGTTTTTT.

This clone was detected only once. The chain couples TRBV30 to TRBJ1-2; 9 positions match TRBD1. Germline V gene data show CDR1 as GTSNPN and CDR2 as SVGIG (reference sequence). V was clipped by 4 bases and J by 4 bases; unmatched bases: 4. This CDR3 is 13 amino acids long. The CDR3 region is CAWTQGAGYGYTF. In nucleotides, the CDR3 is TGTGCCTGGACACAGGGGGCTGGCTATGGCTACACCTTC. The variable domain in full, with the rest retrieved from reference TRBV30 and TRBJ1-2, is SQTIHQWPATLVQPVGSPLSLECTVEGTSNPNLYWYRQAAGRGLQLLFYSVGIGQISSEVPQNLSASRPQDRQFILSSKKLLLSDSGFYLCAWTQGAGYGYTFGSGTRLTVV.

For the CDR3, the DNA is TGTGCCAGCAGTTACTCTCGGACAGGGGGGGCTTTCTTT. Its translation: CASSYSRTGGAFF. The chain carries TRBV6-5 and TRBJ1-1, with 10 bases lining up with TRBD1. The CDR3 loop spans 13 amino acids. The germline V gene has CDR1 MNHEY and CDR2 SVGAGI. The V segment lost 0 bases and the J segment 11 bases; nucleotides outside the gene matches: 3.

The chain employs TRBV6-2 or TRBV6-3 and TRBJ1-2, with 8 bases fitting TRBD1. Unmatched junction bases numbered 3, after V lost 2 bases and J lost 7 bases. The germline V gene encodes CDR1 MNHEY and CDR2 SVGEGT. CDR3 length: 13 amino acids. Written as DNA, the CDR3 is TGTGCCAGCAGTTACGACAGGGGACTTGGCTACACCTTC. This gives the protein CASSYDRGLGYTF.

The gene calls are TRBV5-1 and TRBJ2-5; D is unresolved. V lost 7 bases to trimming and J lost 5 bases, with 15 bases between them. CDR3 length equals 13 residues. Germline V CDR1 and CDR2: SGHRS, YFSETQ. The CDR3, as DNA: TGCGCCAGCTATCGAGAGGCGCGGGAGACCCAGTACTTC. Amino acid sequence: CASYREARETQYF. The entire variable domain, with the rest obtained from reference TRBV5-1 and TRBJ2-5, is as follows: KAGVTQTPRYLIKTRGQQVTLSCSPISGHRSVSWYQQTPGQGLQFLFEYFSETQRNKGNFPGRFSGRQFSNSRSEMNVSTLELGDSALYLCASYREARETQYFGPGTRLLVL.

The chain links TRBV11-2 to TRBJ1-2; D remains ambiguous. The germline V and J ends were trimmed by 1 base and 4 bases, with 7 bases remaining between them. The CDR3 consists of 13 residues. Germline V gene lookup returns CDR1 SGHAT and CDR2 FQNNGV. The CDR3 sequence: CASSLAGSYGYTF. The CDR3 DNA reads TGTGCCAGCAGCTTAGCCGGGAGCTATGGCTACACCTTC.

This chain joins TRBV11-3 and TRBJ2-2; tentatively, D is TRBD1 (6 bases). The CDR3 is 15 amino acids. Trimming took off 5 bases at V and 4 bases at J, with 14 bases between the two ends. Germline V lookup: CDR1 SGHNT, CDR2 YENEEA. The CDR3 sequence is CASSTRGSATGELFF. The CDR3 nucleotides are TGTGCCAGCAGCACCAGGGGTAGTGCCACCGGGGAGCTGTTTTTT.

This clone was seen a single time. The CDR3: CASSGGTGKSSYNSPLHF. For the CDR3, the DNA is TGTGCCAGCAGCGGGGGGACAGGGAAAAGCTCCTATAATTCACCCCTCCACTTT. The chain joins TRBV9 to TRBJ1-6, with 9 bases identical to TRBD1. The CDR3 has 18 residues. Germline V gives CDR1 SGDLS, CDR2 YYNGEE. Trimming at V came to 3 bases and at J to 0 bases, leaving 7 bases not matched to a gene.

J is TRBJ1-4 and V is TRBV5-5; 10 positions agree with TRBD1. The CDR3 runs 15 residues. The germline CDR1 and CDR2 sequences are SGHKS and YYEKEE (reference sequence). Unmatched junction bases numbered 6, after V lost 4 bases and J lost 6 bases. The CDR3 is CASSQQTGGDEKLFF. The CDR3 DNA is TGTGCCAGCAGCCAGCAGACAGGGGGCGATGAAAAACTGTTTTTT.

The V and J genes are TRBV19 and TRBJ1-2, with TRBD1 matching over 7 bases. CDR1 LNHDA and CDR2 SQIVND come from the germline V gene (reference sequence). The V segment lost 7 bases and the J segment 5 bases; nucleotides outside the gene matches: 13. This CDR3 has 15 residues. The chain's CDR3 is CASNLVRDRAYGYTF. CDR3 bases: TGTGCCAGTAATCTTGTCCGGGACAGAGCATATGGCTACACCTTC.

The genes are TRBV4-3 and TRBJ2-1; D gene ambiguous. The CDR3 is made up of 14 amino acids. Germline V gene sequence: CDR1 LGHNA, CDR2 YSLEER. The ends were cut back, 5 bases at V and 2 bases at J, with 10 bases in the middle. The DNA of the CDR3 is TGCGCCAGCAGCTTGCAGAAGACCTACAATGAGCAGTTCTTC. Translated: CASSLQKTYNEQFF.

This rearrangement joins TRBV21-1 to TRBJ2-7; TRBD1 reflects the table's D call only, with no check against the DNA. TRBV21-1 is described as a pseudogene. The CDR3 length is 15 residues. CDR3 bases: TGTGCCAGCAGGGATCAGGGGGCATGCTCCTACGAGCAGTACTTC. This codes for CASRDQGACSYEQYF.

The chain joins TRBV27 to TRBJ2-7; D is perhaps TRBD1 (5 bases). Looked up from germline, CDR1 is MNHEY and CDR2 is SMNVEV (reference sequence). The CDR3 has 14 residues. V was shortened by 3 bases and J by 6 bases, with 15 bases between the two germline ends. In nucleotides, the CDR3 is TGTGCCAGCAGTTTCGCGACAGATTTTCCCGAGCAGTACTTC. Translating it yields CASSFATDFPEQYF.

The rearrangement joins TRBV2 to TRBJ2-3; 14 bases line up with TRBD2. The ends lost 4 bases at V and 1 base at J; junction bases unmatched: 1. The length of the CDR3 is 16 residues. Germline V gives CDR1 SNHLY, CDR2 FYNNEI. CDR3 DNA sequence: TGTGCCAGCAGTGTGGGACTAGCGGGAGGCACAGATACGCAGTATTTT. The encoded protein is CASSVGLAGGTDTQYF.

CDR3 DNA: TGCGCCAGCGTTCCGAGGGACAGGGGTACGACTGAAGCTTTCTTT. It codes for CASVPRDRGTTEAFF. The V call is TRBV5-1, the J call TRBJ1-1; 10 nucleotides line up with TRBD1. Germline V CDR1 and CDR2: SGHRS, YFSETQ. CDR3 size: 15 residues. The V segment lost 7 bases and the J segment 5 bases; nucleotides outside the gene matches: 11.

The chain combines TRBV27 with TRBJ2-1; no clear D gene. The V end lost 0 bases, the J end lost 0 bases, and 9 bases lay between the germline ends. Germline V lookup: CDR1 MNHEY, CDR2 SMNVEV (reference sequence). The CDR3 has 16 residues. This chain's CDR3 is CASSLSRLGSYNEQFF. The CDR3 DNA reads TGTGCCAGCAGTTTATCGAGGTTAGGCTCCTACAATGAGCAGTTCTTC.

The chain employs TRBV5-1 and TRBJ2-5; 12 bases line up with TRBD2. The junction had 8 bases not matched to a gene; V was cut back by 2 bases and J by 6 bases. This CDR3 is built from 16 residues. Germline CDR1 and CDR2: SGHRS and YFSETQ. CDR3 nucleotide sequence: TGCGCCAGCAGCTTCGCGGCTAGCGGGAGGGCCAAGACCCAGTACTTC. Translation: CASSFAASGRAKTQYF.

The chain combines TRBV7-9 with TRBJ1-6; D may be TRBD1 (6 bases). The CDR3 totals 15 residues. Trimming removed 5 bases at V and 1 base at J, with 9 bases between. CDR1 is SEHNR, CDR2 FQNEAQ, per germline (reference sequence). CDR3 loop: CASSPTGSYNSPLHF. The CDR3 region has the DNA TGTGCCAGCAGCCCCACAGGGTCCTATAATTCACCCCTCCACTTT.

This sequence joins TRBV5-1 and TRBJ2-7; perhaps TRBD2 as D (7 bases). This CDR3 has 16 residues. Between the trimmed V and J ends, which lost 3 bases and 3 bases, there was a span of 19 bases. CDR1 is SGHRS, CDR2 YFSETQ, per germline. This CDR3 is CASSYGGAVLNYEQYF. The CDR3 DNA follows: TGCGCCAGCAGCTATGGGGGGGCAGTTTTAAACTACGAGCAGTACTTC. The full variable domain, rest sourced from reference TRBV5-1 and TRBJ2-7, is KAGVTQTPRYLIKTRGQQVTLSCSPISGHRSVSWYQQTPGQGLQFLFEYFSETQRNKGNFPGRFSGRQFSNSRSEMNVSTLELGDSALYLCASSYGGAVLNYEQYFGPGTRLTVT.

J is TRBJ2-7 and V is TRBV7-2; 7 bases fit TRBD2. Germline V gene data show CDR1 as SGHTA and CDR2 as FQGNSA. The CDR3 loop spans 16 amino acids. The trim removed 5 bases at V and 3 bases at J, leaving 13 bases unmatched. As DNA, the CDR3 is TGTGCCAGCAGCCCCGAGGGGTTGTCGGGAGGCTACGAGCAGTACTTC. Translating it yields CASSPEGLSGGYEQYF.

This chain uses TRBV24-1 with TRBJ2-5; the match to TRBD2 covers 10 bases. Unmatched junction bases numbered 11, after V lost 5 bases and J lost 0 bases. The CDR3 is 18 residues long. Germline lookup yields CDR1 KGHDR and CDR2 SFDVKD. CDR3 residues: CATSALGPSGGHQETQYF. The CDR3 coding sequence is TGTGCCACCAGTGCCCTGGGGCCTAGCGGGGGCCACCAAGAGACCCAGTACTTC.

The rearrangement uses TRBV28 and TRBJ1-4, with D perhaps matching TRBD1 (5 bases). Per germline, CDR1 MDHEN and CDR2 SYDVKM. The ends were cut back, 7 bases at V and 4 bases at J, with 10 bases in the middle. CDR3 length equals 13 residues. CDR3 in amino acids: CASKGPVNEKLFF. Here the CDR3 DNA reads TGTGCCAGCAAGGGGCCCGTTAATGAAAAACTGTTTTTT.

This clone was counted a few times. The rearrangement joins TRBV12-3 or TRBV12-4 to TRBJ2-7, with a weak D call TRBD2 (6 bases). The CDR3 runs to 12 residues. V lost 2 bases and J lost 6, with 8 bases in between. The CDR3 region has the DNA TGTGCCAGCAGTTTAAGGAGGGGCGAGCAGTACTTC. This translates into CASSLRRGEQYF.

The genes are TRBV29-1 and TRBJ1-1; maybe TRBD1 (6 bases). The CDR3 has 13 residues. Germline lookup yields CDR1 SQVTM and CDR2 ANQGSEA. Trimming left V 6 bases short and J 1 base short, with 12 bases between. The chain's CDR3 is CSVGWTANTEAFF. For the CDR3, the DNA is TGCAGCGTAGGGTGGACAGCGAACACTGAAGCTTTCTTT.

In this sample, this clone turned up a few times. The CDR3 protein is CASSFTLGSGEQYF. DNA for the CDR3: TGTGCCAGCAGCTTCACTCTTGGCAGCGGCGAGCAGTACTTC. This sequence joins TRBV7-8 and TRBJ2-7; maybe TRBD2 (5 bases). Between the trimmed V and J ends, which lost 3 bases and 6 bases, there was a span of 15 bases. The CDR3 has 14 amino acids. The germline V gene encodes CDR1 SGHVS and CDR2 FQNEAQ.

Concerning this clone itself: The junction differs from germline at one of its ends, possibly a read error. The chain joins TRBV6-6 to TRBJ1-1; 12 bases line up with TRBD1. Germline assignment: CDR1 MNHNY and CDR2 SVGAGI (reference sequence). The CDR3 covers 12 residues. CDR3 region: CASFGGQGATYF. DNA of the CDR3: TGTGCCAGCTTCGGGGGACAGGGGGCGACCTACTTT.